The text below deals with one T cell receptor beta chain. Its cognate antigen is unknown. A FACSAria was used to sort CD4+ and CD8+ T cells. These cells came from PBMCs. This specimen comes from a study of CD8+ T cells in alopecia areata. General study points: The study found higher clonality in lesional than normal scalp, especially in alopecia totalis/universalis. Sequences from scalp samples also cover resident alphabeta T cells of normal skin.

RNA extraction was followed by reverse transcription into cDNA, which acted as the sequencing template. TCRdb's copy holds only in-frame clones and misses some; the assay was immunoSEQ multiplex PCR. This table has about 97,000 clones, 41% appearing once. The sequencing input was CD4+ T cells sorted from blood. The source is a human donor with alopecia areata.

The CDR3 DNA follows: TGTGCCAGTAGTTCCGGGGGACAGAACACTGAAGCTTTCTTT. Protein sequence: CASSSGGQNTEAFF. This chain links TRBV19 with TRBJ1-1; possibly TRBD1 for D (6 bases). The length of the CDR3 is 14 residues. Trimming took 5 bases from V and 1 from J, leaving 11 bases between them. Germline assignment: CDR1 LNHDA and CDR2 SQIVND (reference sequence).